The next 22 T cell receptor beta chains were all read from a single sample in a study of blood T cell repertoires in COVID-19. The table came from immunoSEQ multiplex PCR; TCRdb's copy has only in-frame clones and leaves some out. The sample has roughly 100,000 clones, around 87% seen once. The sequenced material came from peripheral blood. These receptors were collected from a man aged 45 to 65 with active or convalescent COVID-19.

A single count supports this clone. The sample has other DNA sequences that encode this CDR3 too. This chain joins TRBV4-1 and TRBJ2-3; the match to TRBD2 covers 11 bases. Trimming cost V 4 bases and J 0 bases; bases outside gene matches: 3. Germline loops: CDR1 MGHRA, CDR2 YSYEKL. The CDR3 consists of 16 residues. The CDR3 region has the DNA TGCGCCAGCAGCCGAACTAGCGGGGGTAGCACAGATACGCAGTATTTT. Translated: CASSRTSGGSTDTQYF.

Note on this clone: The sample holds other DNA sequences that translate to the same CDR3. CDR3 in amino acids: CASSLGQANYGYTF. In DNA, the CDR3 is TGTGCCAGCAGCCTCGGACAGGCCAACTATGGCTACACCTTC. V and J are TRBV7-2 and TRBJ1-2, with 7 bases fitting TRBD1. V shed 5 bases, J shed 2 bases, and the junction held 5 bases outside the gene matches. The V gene's germline CDR1 is SGHTA and CDR2 FQGNSA. The CDR3 runs to 14 residues.

The CDR3 reads CASRRQGGSGNTIYF. Here the CDR3 DNA reads TGTGCCAGTAGAAGACAGGGAGGTTCTGGAAACACCATATATTTT. J is TRBJ1-3 and V is TRBV19, with TRBD1 matching 7 bases. Trimming removed 6 bases from V and 1 base from J; junction bases left unmatched: 6. This CDR3 is built from 15 residues. CDR1 LNHDA and CDR2 SQIVND come from the germline V gene (reference sequence).

This chain connects TRBV5-4 to TRBJ1-1; D is unclear. V was shortened by 0 bases and J by 7 bases, with 19 bases between the two germline ends. CDR3 size: 16 residues. The germline CDR1 and CDR2 sequences are SGHNT and YYREEE (reference sequence). The chain's CDR3 is CASSLGSSRGSVEAFF. Here the CDR3 DNA reads TGTGCCAGCAGCTTGGGCTCTTCCAGAGGCAGCGTTGAAGCTTTCTTT.

The chain uses TRBV15 and TRBJ2-3, with TRBD2 matching over 9 bases. Germline V gene data show CDR1 as LNHNV and CDR2 as YYDKDF (reference sequence). CDR3 length equals 16 residues. V lost 0 bases and J lost 1; bases outside the gene matches: 2. Here the CDR3 DNA reads TGTGCCACCAGCAGAGAACTAGCGGGCCGCACAGATACGCAGTATTTT. It yields the protein CATSRELAGRTDTQYF.

This chain connects TRBV27 to TRBJ2-2, with D possibly matching TRBD2 (6 bases). The germline gives CDR1 MNHEY, CDR2 SMNVEV (reference sequence). Trimming took 5 bases from V and 1 from J, leaving 11 bases between them. The CDR3 extends over 15 amino acids. CDR3 protein: CASSPLGGNTGELFF. CDR3 DNA sequence: TGTGCCAGCAGTCCCTTGGGGGGGAACACCGGGGAGCTGTTTTTT.

This clone was seen a single time. The chain is built from TRBV2 and TRBJ2-5, with 9 bases that match TRBD1. With V trimmed by 3 bases and J by 3 bases, 5 bases remained unmatched. The CDR3 sequence is 15 residues long. Germline V lookup: CDR1 SNHLY, CDR2 FYNNEI. CDR3 amino acids: CASSDRRTGEETQYF. CDR3 sequence (DNA): TGTGCCAGCAGTGATCGGCGGACAGGGGAAGAGACCCAGTACTTC.

V is TRBV4-2 and J is TRBJ2-1, with TRBD1 matching over 9 bases. The CDR3 totals 15 residues. Trimming cost V 2 bases and J 5 bases; bases outside gene matches: 4. Germline loops: CDR1 LGHNA, CDR2 YNFKEQ. CDR3 sequence reads: CASSQSGDRDNEQFF. The CDR3 coding sequence is TGTGCCAGCAGCCAAAGCGGGGACAGGGACAATGAGCAGTTCTTC.

The chain has TRBV24-1 and TRBJ2-5; possible D gene TRBD1, 6 bases. Germline loops: CDR1 KGHDR, CDR2 SFDVKD. V was cut by 6 bases and J by 1 base, with 11 bases left in between. The CDR3 sequence is 14 residues long. CDR3 sequence (DNA): TGTGCCACCAGTTCAGGGGACATCCAAGAGACCCAGTACTTC. This sequence encodes CATSSGDIQETQYF.

This rearrangement joins TRBV6-2 or TRBV6-3 to TRBJ2-5, with 7 bases lining up with TRBD2. Per the germline V gene, CDR1 is MNHEY and CDR2 is SVGEGT. The CDR3 consists of 17 residues. Trimming took 2 bases from V and 4 from J; bases not matched to a gene: 13. This CDR3 is CASSYVLRTPGGETQYF. CDR3 nucleotides: TGTGCCAGCAGTTACGTCTTAAGAACCCCGGGAGGAGAGACCCAGTACTTC.

The rearrangement joins TRBV30 to TRBJ2-5; 11 bases fit TRBD2. CDR1 GTSNPN and CDR2 SVGIG come from the germline V gene (reference sequence). The CDR3 has 13 residues. V shed 3 bases and J 5 bases; nucleotides not matched to a gene: 2. In DNA, the CDR3 is TGTGCCTGGAGGACTAGCGGGGTTGAGACCCAGTACTTC. Its protein product is CAWRTSGVETQYF.

The count of this clone is one. This chain uses TRBV2 with TRBJ2-1, with 7 bases fitting TRBD2. The V segment lost 7 bases and the J segment 7 bases; nucleotides outside the gene matches: 13. Germline CDR1 and CDR2: SNHLY and FYNNEI. The CDR3 has 15 residues. CDR3 residues: CASTLGRGIWNEQFF. The CDR3 DNA follows: TGTGCCAGCACCCTCGGGCGGGGGATATGGAATGAGCAGTTCTTC.

CDR3 sequence (DNA): TGTGCAAGTCGCTTAGACACACAAAAGACTAGGAAAGTTTACGAGCAGTACGTC. This encodes CASRLDTQKTRKVYEQYV. The chain recombines TRBV12-2 with TRBJ2-7; TRBD2 reflects the table's D call only, with no check against the DNA. TRBV12-2 is marked as a pseudogene. The CDR3 is 18 amino acids.

CDR3 residues: CATSGNTIYF. In DNA form, the CDR3 reads TGTGCCACCTCCGGAAACACCATATATTTT. The V gene is TRBV28, the J gene TRBJ1-3; unclear D gene. Trimming left V 10 bases short and J 4 bases short, with 5 bases between. The CDR3 length is 10 residues. Looked up from germline, CDR1 is MDHEN and CDR2 is SYDVKM.

The chain employs TRBV28 and TRBJ1-6, with D tentatively TRBD1 (6 bases). This CDR3 is 19 amino acids long. Trimming shortened V by 3 bases and J by 6 bases, and 24 bases separated the two germline ends. Germline V lookup: CDR1 MDHEN, CDR2 SYDVKM. CDR3 DNA sequence: TGTGCCAGCAGTTTTCAGGAACAGGGCCGGGTGGGGATTAATTCACCCCTCCACTTT. Amino acid sequence: CASSFQEQGRVGINSPLHF.

This chain connects TRBV28 to TRBJ1-1; D is uncertain. The germline V gene has CDR1 MDHEN and CDR2 SYDVKM. Trimming left V 1 base short and J 4 bases short, with 4 bases between. The CDR3 is made up of 12 amino acids. The CDR3 sequence is CASSLSLTEAFF. CDR3 in DNA: TGTGCCAGCAGTTTATCTCTCACTGAAGCTTTCTTT.

The chain carries TRBV5-6 and TRBJ1-5, with D possibly matching TRBD1 (6 bases). CDR1 and CDR2 from the germline V gene are SGHDT and YYEEEE. The CDR3 is 16 residues long. The ends were cut back, 1 base at V and 0 bases at J, with 11 bases in the middle. CDR3 DNA sequence: TGTGCCAGCAGCTTGTACGCAGGGGTTAGCAATCAGCCCCAGCATTTT. Its translation is CASSLYAGVSNQPQHF. Filled out from reference TRBV5-6 and TRBJ1-5, the complete variable domain reads DAGVTQSPTHLIKTRGQQVTLRCSPKSGHDTVSWYQQALGQGPQFIFQYYEEEERQRGNFPDRFSGHQFPNYSSELNVNALLLGDSALYLCASSLYAGVSNQPQHFGDGTRLSIL.

The CDR3 region is CASSLDEGTYNEQFF. The CDR3 region has the DNA TGTGCCAGCAGCTTAGACGAGGGTACCTACAATGAGCAGTTCTTC. The chain combines TRBV11-2 with TRBJ2-1, with D possibly TRBD2 on 5 matching bases. The CDR3 runs 15 residues. V was clipped by 0 bases and J by 2 bases, with 8 bases between them. Germline-derived CDR1 and CDR2 are SGHAT and FQNNGV.

The chain recombines TRBV6-1 with TRBJ1-1, with a tentative D call TRBD1 (6 bases). The CDR3 length is 15 residues. Germline V gene lookup returns CDR1 MNHNS and CDR2 SASEGT. Trimming stripped 1 base from V and 0 bases from J, with 9 bases between. CDR3 sequence (DNA): TGTGCCAGCAGTGAAGGAGGGGGACTGAACACTGAAGCTTTCTTT. Protein product: CASSEGGGLNTEAFF.

The rearrangement joins TRBV10-3 to TRBJ2-1, with a weak D call TRBD2 (6 bases). The CDR3 extends over 13 amino acids. The germline V gene encodes CDR1 ENHRY and CDR2 SYGVKD. Trimming cost V 3 bases and J 7 bases, with 10 bases left between them. CDR3 coding DNA: TGTGCCATCAGTGACGGAGGGAGGAATGAGCAGTTCTTC. This translates into CAISDGGRNEQFF.

The gene calls are TRBV9 and TRBJ2-2; tentative D call: TRBD1 (6 bases). The germline V gene encodes CDR1 SGDLS and CDR2 YYNGEE. The CDR3 runs to 14 residues. The V and J ends lost 0 bases and 7 bases respectively, with 10 bases between them. DNA for the CDR3: TGTGCCAGCAGCGTAGCCAGGACAGACGGGGAGCTGTTTTTT. Translating gives CASSVARTDGELFF.

A remark on this clone: Germline and junction disagree at one end, which may indicate a read error. This chain links TRBV2 with TRBJ2-1; 13 nucleotides line up with TRBD2. The length of the CDR3 is 13 residues. Germline V gene sequence: CDR1 SNHLY, CDR2 FYNNEI. CDR3 sequence reads: CASRVGLAGASVF. The CDR3 nucleotides are TGTGCCAGCAGGGTAGGACTAGCGGGGGCCTCTGTCTTC.